This T cell receptor (beta chain) was retrieved from a study of beta chain features in type 1 diabetes. Investigators reverse transcribed all isolated RNA, so they sequenced expressed TCRB transcripts. Only in-frame clones appear in the TCRdb table, and some are missing; sequencing was by immunoSEQ multiplex PCR. The sample yields hundreds of thousands of clones, roughly 8% seen once. V lost 6 bases to trimming and J lost 6 bases, with 21 bases between them. Per germline, CDR1 MNHNY and CDR2 SVGAGI (reference sequence). This CDR3 has 16 amino acids. The sequenced material came from central memory CD4+ T cells from blood. This clonotype originated in a woman under 30 in good health. The chain carries TRBV6-6 and TRBJ1-5; D is perhaps TRBD1 (5 bases). This chain's CDR3 is CASSLKGPIDGQPQHF. The CDR3 DNA is TGTGCCAGCAGCCTAAAGGGACCCATTGACGGTCAGCCCCAGCATTTT.